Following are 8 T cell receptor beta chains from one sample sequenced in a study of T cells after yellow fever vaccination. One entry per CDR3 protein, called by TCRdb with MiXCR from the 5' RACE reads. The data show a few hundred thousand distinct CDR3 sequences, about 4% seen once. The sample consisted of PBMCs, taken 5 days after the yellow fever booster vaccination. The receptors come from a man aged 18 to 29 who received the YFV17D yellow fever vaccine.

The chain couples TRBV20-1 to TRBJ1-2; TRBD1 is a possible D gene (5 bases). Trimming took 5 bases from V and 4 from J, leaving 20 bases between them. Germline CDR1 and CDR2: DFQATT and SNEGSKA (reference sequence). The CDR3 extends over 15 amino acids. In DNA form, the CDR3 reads TGCAGTGCTCTAGGGGAACAGGCCCGGTTCTATGGCTACACCTTC. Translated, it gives CSALGEQARFYGYTF.

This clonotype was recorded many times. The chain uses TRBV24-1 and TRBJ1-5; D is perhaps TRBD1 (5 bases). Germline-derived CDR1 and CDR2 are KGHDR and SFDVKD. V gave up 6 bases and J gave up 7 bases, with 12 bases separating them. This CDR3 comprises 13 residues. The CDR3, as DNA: TGTGCCACCAGTTCGGGGCCGTCACAGCCCCAGCATTTT. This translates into CATSSGPSQPQHF.

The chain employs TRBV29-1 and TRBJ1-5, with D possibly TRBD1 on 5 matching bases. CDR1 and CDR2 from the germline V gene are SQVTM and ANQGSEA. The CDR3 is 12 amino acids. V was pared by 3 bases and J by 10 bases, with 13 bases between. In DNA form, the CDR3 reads TGCAGCGTTGAGGAAGGCTGGGGCCCCCAGCATTTT. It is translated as CSVEEGWGPQHF.

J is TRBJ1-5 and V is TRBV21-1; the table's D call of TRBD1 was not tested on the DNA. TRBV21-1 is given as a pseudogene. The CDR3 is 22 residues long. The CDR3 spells CASSKWDRDISFLGYSNQPQHF. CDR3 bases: TGTGCCAGCAGCAAATGGGATCGGGACATTTCCTTTCTGGGGTATAGCAATCAGCCCCAGCATTTT.

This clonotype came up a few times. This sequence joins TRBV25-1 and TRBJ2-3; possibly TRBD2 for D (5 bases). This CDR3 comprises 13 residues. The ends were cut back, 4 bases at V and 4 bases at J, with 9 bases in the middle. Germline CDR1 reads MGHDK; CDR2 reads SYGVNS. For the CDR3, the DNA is TGTGCCAGCAGTGGCATAGCGTCAGATACGCAGTATTTT. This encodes CASSGIASDTQYF.

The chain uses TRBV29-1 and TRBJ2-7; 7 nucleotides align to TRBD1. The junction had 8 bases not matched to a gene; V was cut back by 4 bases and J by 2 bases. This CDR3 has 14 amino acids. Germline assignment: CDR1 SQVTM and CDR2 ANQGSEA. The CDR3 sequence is CSVGIMGQTYEQYF. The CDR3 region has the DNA TGCAGCGTTGGGATAATGGGACAGACCTACGAGCAGTACTTC.

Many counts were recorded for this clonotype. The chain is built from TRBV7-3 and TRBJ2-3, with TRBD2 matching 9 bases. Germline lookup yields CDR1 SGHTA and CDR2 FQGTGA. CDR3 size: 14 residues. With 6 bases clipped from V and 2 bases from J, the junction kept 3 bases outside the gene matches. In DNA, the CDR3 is TGTGCCAGCAGGGAGCGGGGGGCCACAGATACGCAGTATTTT. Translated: CASRERGATDTQYF.

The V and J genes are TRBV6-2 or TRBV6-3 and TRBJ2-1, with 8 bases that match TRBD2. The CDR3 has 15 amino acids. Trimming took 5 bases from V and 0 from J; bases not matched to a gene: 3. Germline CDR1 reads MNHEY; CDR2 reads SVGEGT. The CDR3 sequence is CASSRSGGSYNEQFF. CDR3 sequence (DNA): TGTGCCAGCAGTCGGAGCGGGGGCTCCTACAATGAGCAGTTCTTC.